Below, 5 T cell receptor beta chains from the same sample are listed, as sequenced in a study of response to subunit inactivated influenza vaccine. A single record per CDR3 protein comes from TCRdb applying MiXCR to the RT-PCR reads. The table has 500,000 to 550,000 distinct CDR3 sequences, less than 25% seen once; the top ten hold about 3%. These data also formed part of another study, on T cells expressing NK-cell markers. This second study notes: Making the TCR beta cDNA relied on 5'RACE template switching with UMIs.

The sequences come from CD4+ T cells sorted from PBMCs, collected less than 13 days after vaccination. The origin of the receptors is a man aged 50-59 years who received an inactivated influenza vaccine.

This clonotype was seen a few times. The chain uses TRBV12-3 or TRBV12-4 and TRBJ2-3, with 11 bases matching TRBD2. This CDR3 has 14 residues. V lost 5 bases and J lost 5; bases outside the gene matches: 3. CDR3 sequence: CASSRLAGLDTQYF. In nucleotides, the CDR3 is TGTGCCAGCAGTCGACTAGCGGGGCTAGATACGCAGTATTTT.

This clonotype was detected a few times. The rearrangement uses TRBV20-1 and TRBJ2-6; no reliable D call. The CDR3 extends over 15 amino acids. Trimming removed 1 base at V and 0 bases at J, with 7 bases between. In germline, CDR1 is DFQATT, CDR2 SNEGSKA (reference sequence). The CDR3: CSARARSSGANVLTF. In nucleotides, the CDR3 is TGCAGTGCTAGAGCCCGCAGCTCTGGGGCCAACGTCCTGACTTTC.

The V and J genes are TRBV2 and TRBJ2-3; 9 bases agree with TRBD1. Per the germline V gene, CDR1 is SNHLY and CDR2 is FYNNEI. J gave up 4 bases and V 6 bases, and 17 bases lay outside the gene matches. The CDR3 consists of 18 residues. CDR3 nucleotide sequence: TGTGCCAGCAGGGCCGGGACAGGGTTCGGCGCGGGGGCAGATACGCAGTATTTT. Its translation is CASRAGTGFGAGADTQYF.

The chain joins TRBV6-1 to TRBJ1-5; D is undetermined. V lost 5 bases, J lost 0 bases, and 17 bases lay in between. CDR1 and CDR2 (germline): MNHNS, SASEGT. CDR3 size: 17 residues. The DNA of the CDR3 is TGTGCCAGCAGTCCTCCGACAAGCGGGTATAGCAATCAGCCCCAGCATTTT. Its protein is CASSPPTSGYSNQPQHF.

The sample holds a few counts of this clonotype. The V and J genes are TRBV27 and TRBJ2-5, with 10 nucleotides matching TRBD2. V shed 2 bases and J 1 base; nucleotides not matched to a gene: 4. This CDR3 region has 16 residues. Germline V CDR1 and CDR2: MNHEY, SMNVEV (reference sequence). The CDR3 nucleotides are TGTGCCAGCAGTTTAGGAGCGGGAGGGCCCCAAGAGACCCAGTACTTC. It is translated as CASSLGAGGPQETQYF.